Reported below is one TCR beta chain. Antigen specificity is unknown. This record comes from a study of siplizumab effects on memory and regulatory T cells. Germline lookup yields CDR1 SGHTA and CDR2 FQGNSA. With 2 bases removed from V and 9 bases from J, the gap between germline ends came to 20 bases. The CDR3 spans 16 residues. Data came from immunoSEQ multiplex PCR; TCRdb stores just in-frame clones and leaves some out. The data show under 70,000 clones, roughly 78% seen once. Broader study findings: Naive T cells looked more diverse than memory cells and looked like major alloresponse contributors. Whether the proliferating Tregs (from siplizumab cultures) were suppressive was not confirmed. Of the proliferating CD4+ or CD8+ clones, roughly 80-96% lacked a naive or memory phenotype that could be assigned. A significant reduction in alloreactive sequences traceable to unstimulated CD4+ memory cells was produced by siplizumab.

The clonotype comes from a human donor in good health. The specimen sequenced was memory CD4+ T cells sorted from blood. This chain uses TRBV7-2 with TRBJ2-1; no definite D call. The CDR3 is CASSLNVVSLSGEQFF. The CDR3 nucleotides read TGTGCCAGCAGCTTAAATGTAGTGTCCCTTTCCGGTGAGCAGTTCTTC. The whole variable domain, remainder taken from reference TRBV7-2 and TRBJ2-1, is GAGVSQSPSNKVTEKGKDVELRCDPISGHTALYWYRQSLGQGLEFLIYFQGNSAPDKSGLPSDRFSAERTGGSVSTLTIQRTQQEDSAVYLCASSLNVVSLSGEQFFGPGTRLTVL.